Below, 27 T cell receptor beta chains from the same sample are listed, as sequenced in a study of blood T cell repertoires in COVID-19. Data came from immunoSEQ multiplex PCR; TCRdb stores just in-frame clones and leaves some out. The table records about 150,000 clones, around 87% of them present only once. Sequences were obtained from peripheral blood. These receptor sequences come from a man aged 80 or over with acute or convalescent COVID-19.

The gene calls are TRBV27 and TRBJ2-2; D is undetermined. The CDR3 has 15 residues. Trimming shortened V by 7 bases and J by 0 bases, and 12 bases separated the two germline ends. Germline V gene lookup returns CDR1 MNHEY and CDR2 SMNVEV (reference sequence). The CDR3 DNA follows: TGTGCCAGCAAATCCGCAGGCGCGAACACCGGGGAGCTGTTTTTT. As protein: CASKSAGANTGELFF.

The chain uses TRBV10-3 and TRBJ1-1, with a tentative D call TRBD1 (6 bases). The CDR3 loop spans 15 amino acids. From germline, CDR1 is ENHRY and CDR2 SYGVKD. V dropped 6 bases and J dropped 2 bases, with 16 bases sitting between them. This chain's CDR3 is CAISPQGSSNTEAFF. The CDR3 region has the DNA TGTGCCATCAGCCCGCAGGGGTCAAGTAACACTGAAGCTTTCTTT.

This chain connects TRBV6-1 to TRBJ1-2; 7 bases are shared with TRBD1. The CDR3 contains 14 residues. Germline V CDR1 and CDR2: MNHNS, SASEGT. The junction had 3 bases not matched to a gene; V was cut back by 1 base and J by 4 bases. The CDR3 DNA sequence: TGTGCCAGCAGTGAAGAGGGACAGATCTATGGCTACACCTTC. This encodes CASSEEGQIYGYTF.

The chain uses TRBV28 and TRBJ2-2; TRBD2 is a possible D gene (7 bases). V was trimmed by 6 bases and J by 2 bases, leaving 16 bases between them. The CDR3 spans 16 residues. Per the germline V gene, CDR1 is MDHEN and CDR2 is SYDVKM. CDR3 bases: TGTGCCAGCAGCTCTCAGGGGAGGGCTAACACCGGGGAGCTGTTTTTT. It codes for CASSSQGRANTGELFF.

The genes are TRBV9 and TRBJ2-3, with 9 nucleotides matching TRBD2. The germline CDR1 and CDR2 sequences are SGDLS and YYNGEE. Trimming removed 1 base from V and 6 bases from J; junction bases left unmatched: 6. The CDR3 runs to 15 residues. The CDR3 protein is CASSVYGTSPDTQYF. The CDR3 region has the DNA TGTGCCAGCAGCGTATACGGGACTAGCCCCGATACGCAGTATTTT.

Comments on this clone: The same CDR3 is also encoded by other DNA sequences in this sample. This sequence joins TRBV7-9 and TRBJ2-5; 7 bases agree with TRBD2. Germline V CDR1 and CDR2: SEHNR, FQNEAQ (reference sequence). CDR3 size: 14 residues. J gave up 5 bases and V 0 bases, and 3 bases lay outside the gene matches. As DNA, the CDR3 is TGTGCCAGCAGCTTAGCGGGAGGGCAGGAGACCCAGTACTTC. It translates to CASSLAGGQETQYF.

The rearrangement joins TRBV5-1 to TRBJ2-5; no definite D call. Germline V gene data show CDR1 as SGHRS and CDR2 as YFSETQ. The length of the CDR3 is 16 residues. Trimming removed 2 bases from V and 2 bases from J, with 16 bases in between. As DNA, the CDR3 is TGCGCCAGCAGCTTTGGGCAGAGTCGTTTACAAGAGACCCAGTACTTC. Protein: CASSFGQSRLQETQYF.

V is TRBV7-2 and J is TRBJ2-1; 10 nucleotides line up with TRBD1. CDR1 SGHTA and CDR2 FQGNSA come from the germline V gene. Losses at the gene ends were 4 bases for V and 7 bases for J; bases not matched to a gene: 10. The CDR3 loop spans 16 amino acids. The CDR3, as DNA: TGTGCCAGCAGCTCACGGACAGGGGGTATGGTAAATGAGCAGTTCTTC. Protein: CASSSRTGGMVNEQFF.

The chain employs TRBV2 and TRBJ1-2; D is unresolved. With 3 bases removed from V and 8 bases from J, the gap between germline ends came to 10 bases. CDR1 SNHLY and CDR2 FYNNEI come from the germline V gene. There are 12 residues in the CDR3. CDR3 in DNA: TGTGCCAGCAGTGATGTGACCGGGGGCTACACCTTC. Its protein product is CASSDVTGGYTF.

This rearrangement joins TRBV6-6 to TRBJ2-7, with D perhaps TRBD1 (6 bases). The CDR3 is 13 amino acids. Germline lookup yields CDR1 MNHNY and CDR2 SVGAGI (reference sequence). Trimming shortened V by 6 bases and J by 1 base, and 10 bases separated the two germline ends. CDR3 in DNA: TGTGCCAGCAGAGTACAGGGTTCCTACGAGCAGTACTTC. It is translated as CASRVQGSYEQYF.

This CDR3 reads CASSLGQGAAFF. The CDR3 bases are TGTGCCAGCAGCTTAGGACAGGGGGCAGCTTTCTTT. V is TRBV7-6 and J is TRBJ1-1; 10 bases map to TRBD1. Germline V gene lookup returns CDR1 SGHVS and CDR2 FNYEAQ. The CDR3 runs 12 residues. V dropped 1 base and J dropped 10; count of bases not matched to a gene: 0.

This clone was detected only once. The genes are TRBV15 and TRBJ1-2, with a possible D match to TRBD1 (5 bases). With 1 base removed from V and 8 bases from J, the gap between germline ends came to 11 bases. Germline V gene sequence: CDR1 LNHNV, CDR2 YYDKDF (reference sequence). CDR3 length equals 13 residues. CDR3 sequence reads: CATSRVAGEGYTF. The CDR3 bases are TGTGCCACCAGCAGAGTTGCGGGGGAAGGCTACACCTTC.

This clone has a handful of counts. The rearrangement uses TRBV6-1 and TRBJ1-5; D gene unclear. This CDR3 is 14 amino acids long. Germline V gene data show CDR1 as MNHNS and CDR2 as SASEGT. V was trimmed by 1 base and J by 0 bases, leaving 4 bases between them. Here the CDR3 reads CASSEGHSNQPQHF. CDR3 DNA: TGTGCCAGCAGTGAAGGACATAGCAATCAGCCCCAGCATTTT.

V is TRBV19 and J is TRBJ2-5; 10 nucleotides match TRBD2. The J segment lost 5 bases and the V segment lost 2 bases, leaving 14 bases of the junction unmatched. Per the germline V gene, CDR1 is LNHDA and CDR2 is SQIVND (reference sequence). The CDR3 has 18 amino acids. The CDR3 coding sequence is TGTGCCAGTAGTATAAGTCCTAGCGGGAGAATCTTCAAGGAGACCCAGTACTTC. Its translation is CASSISPSGRIFKETQYF.

The sample holds one count of this clone. The chain employs TRBV29-1 and TRBJ2-1; 9 nucleotides line up with TRBD2. The CDR3 has 15 amino acids. The trim removed 5 bases at V and 3 bases at J, leaving 8 bases unmatched. Germline V gene data show CDR1 as SQVTM and CDR2 as ANQGSEA. The chain's CDR3 is CSVSPRLAVYNEQFF. In nucleotides, the CDR3 is TGCAGCGTTTCCCCTCGACTAGCGGTCTACAATGAGCAGTTCTTC.

The chain uses TRBV4-1 and TRBJ2-3; 8 nucleotides line up with TRBD2. Germline V gene data show CDR1 as MGHRA and CDR2 as YSYEKL. The CDR3 totals 15 residues. Trimming took 10 bases from V and 5 from J; bases not matched to a gene: 14. The CDR3 nucleotides are TGCGCCACCCGCGGGGGACGGGAGGGCTTAGATACGCAGTATTTT. This encodes CATRGGREGLDTQYF.

V usage is TRBV30 and J usage is TRBJ2-3; D is perhaps TRBD1 (5 bases). The CDR3 has 14 residues. V lost 3 bases and J 3 bases, leaving 13 bases between the germline ends. Germline CDR1 GTSNPN, CDR2 SVGIG (reference sequence). The CDR3, as DNA: TGTGCCTGGAGCTCAGGGCTCTGGACAGATACGCAGTATTTT. Encoded protein: CAWSSGLWTDTQYF.

This chain links TRBV28 with TRBJ2-7; TRBD1 matches at 12 bases. CDR1 MDHEN and CDR2 SYDVKM come from the germline V gene. The CDR3 consists of 18 residues. The trim removed 2 bases at V and 0 bases at J, leaving 8 bases unmatched. DNA of the CDR3: TGTGCCAGCAGTTTAGACGGGACAGGGGGCCATAGCTCCTACGAGCAGTACTTC. Its translation is CASSLDGTGGHSSYEQYF.

This chain connects TRBV19 to TRBJ2-1; 14 bases map to TRBD2. This CDR3 has 18 amino acids. Germline V gene lookup returns CDR1 LNHDA and CDR2 SQIVND (reference sequence). Trimming cost V 8 bases and J 9 bases; bases outside gene matches: 18. Written as DNA, the CDR3 is TGTGCCAGTCGCCCGACTAGCGGGAGGGGTTCTTTTGTCTTTGAGCAGTTCTTC. This codes for CASRPTSGRGSFVFEQFF.

This chain connects TRBV27 to TRBJ2-3; 8 bases fit TRBD1. Germline V CDR1 and CDR2: MNHEY, SMNVEV (reference sequence). The CDR3 totals 13 residues. V gave up 10 bases and J gave up 4 bases; unmatched junction bases: 7. DNA of the CDR3: TGTGCCACCAAATACAGGGGGGCAGATACGCAGTATTTT. It translates to CATKYRGADTQYF.

The table lists this clone with a count of one. The rearrangement uses TRBV6-5 and TRBJ1-5, with 8 bases lining up with TRBD1. The CDR3 runs 14 residues. The trim removed 5 bases at V and 12 bases at J, leaving 12 bases unmatched. Germline V gives CDR1 MNHEY, CDR2 SVGAGI. CDR3 DNA: TGTGCCAGCAGTAAAAGGACAGGGCCGGATTTCCAGCATTTT. Translation: CASSKRTGPDFQHF.

The rearrangement links TRBV11-2 to TRBJ1-4, with TRBD1 matching over 7 bases. Germline CDR1 is SGHAT and CDR2 is FQNNGV. Trimming cost V 1 base and J 5 bases; bases outside gene matches: 4. CDR3 size: 15 residues. CDR3 region: CASSLVARGNEKLFF. The CDR3 DNA reads TGTGCCAGCAGCTTAGTGGCCAGGGGGAATGAAAAACTGTTTTTT.

This chain links TRBV2 with TRBJ1-1, with D maybe TRBD1 (6 bases). Germline V lookup: CDR1 SNHLY, CDR2 FYNNEI. V lost 5 bases to trimming and J lost 0 bases, with 13 bases between them. The CDR3 totals 15 residues. CDR3 in DNA: TGTGCCAGCAGTCTTTCAGGGGTAATGAACACTGAAGCTTTCTTT. Its translation is CASSLSGVMNTEAFF.

The chain carries TRBV6-5 and TRBJ1-2; TRBD1 might be the D (6 bases). V dropped 4 bases and J dropped 4 bases, with 13 bases sitting between them. The CDR3 extends over 14 amino acids. Per germline, CDR1 MNHEY and CDR2 SVGAGI. For the CDR3, the DNA is TGTGCCAGCAGTTCGCAACAGGGTACCTATGGCTACACCTTC. Translating it yields CASSSQQGTYGYTF.

The DNA for the CDR3 is TGTGCCAGCAGTGGAGAGGGACTAGCGGGAGTTGGGGATGAGCAGTTCTTC. It translates to CASSGEGLAGVGDEQFF. V usage is TRBV27 and J usage is TRBJ2-1; TRBD2 agrees at 14 bases. The germline CDR1 and CDR2 sequences are MNHEY and SMNVEV (reference sequence). The V gene end was trimmed by 5 bases and the J gene end by 8 bases; junction bases not matched to a gene: 11. This CDR3 has 17 residues.

This clone was seen only a few times. Here the CDR3 reads CASSEWARAVGTEAFF. CDR3 nucleotide sequence: TGTGCCAGCAGTGAATGGGCCAGGGCGGTGGGCACTGAAGCTTTCTTT. The chain combines TRBV6-1 with TRBJ1-1; TRBD1 might be the D (5 bases). This CDR3 region has 16 residues. Germline V lookup: CDR1 MNHNS, CDR2 SASEGT. Trimming took off 2 bases at V and 4 bases at J, with 17 bases between the two ends.

The chain uses TRBV10-3 and TRBJ2-1, with TRBD2 matching 10 bases. The CDR3 runs 15 residues. V dropped 10 bases and J dropped 1; count of bases not matched to a gene: 7. Germline CDR1 reads ENHRY; CDR2 reads SYGVKD. The CDR3 spells CATLSGGASYNEQFF. DNA of the CDR3: TGTGCCACCCTGAGCGGGGGGGCTTCCTACAATGAGCAGTTCTTC.